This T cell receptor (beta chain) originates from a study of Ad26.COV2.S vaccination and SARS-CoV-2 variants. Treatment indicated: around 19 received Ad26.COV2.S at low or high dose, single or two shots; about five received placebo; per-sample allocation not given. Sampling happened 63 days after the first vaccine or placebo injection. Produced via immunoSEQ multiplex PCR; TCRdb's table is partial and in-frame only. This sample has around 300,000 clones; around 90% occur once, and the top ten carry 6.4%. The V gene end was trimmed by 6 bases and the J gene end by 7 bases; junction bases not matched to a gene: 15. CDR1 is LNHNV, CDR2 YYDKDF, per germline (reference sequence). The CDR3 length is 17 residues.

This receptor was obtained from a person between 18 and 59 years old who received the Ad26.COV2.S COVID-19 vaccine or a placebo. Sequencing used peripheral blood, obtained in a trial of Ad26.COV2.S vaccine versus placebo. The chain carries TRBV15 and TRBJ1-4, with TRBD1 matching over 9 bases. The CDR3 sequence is CATRPLKAGTGFEKLFF. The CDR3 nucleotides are TGTGCCACCAGACCGCTAAAAGCCGGGACAGGGTTTGAAAAACTGTTTTTT.